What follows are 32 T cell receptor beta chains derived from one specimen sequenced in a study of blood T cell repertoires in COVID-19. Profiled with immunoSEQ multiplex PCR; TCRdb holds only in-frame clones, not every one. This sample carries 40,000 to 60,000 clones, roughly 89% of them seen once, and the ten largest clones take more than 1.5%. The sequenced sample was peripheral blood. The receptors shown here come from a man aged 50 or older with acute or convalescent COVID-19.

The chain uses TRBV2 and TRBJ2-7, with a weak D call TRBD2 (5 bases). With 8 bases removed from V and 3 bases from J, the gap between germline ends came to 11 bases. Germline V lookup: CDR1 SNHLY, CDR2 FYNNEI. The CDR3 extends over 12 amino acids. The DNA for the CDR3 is TGTGCCAGCTGGCCGGGGATCTACGAGCAGTACTTC. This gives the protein CASWPGIYEQYF.

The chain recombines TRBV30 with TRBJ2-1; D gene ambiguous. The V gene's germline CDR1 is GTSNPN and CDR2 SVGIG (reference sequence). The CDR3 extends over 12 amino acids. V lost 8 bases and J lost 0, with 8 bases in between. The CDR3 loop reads CAGILSYNEQFF. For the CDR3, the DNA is TGTGCCGGTATACTCTCCTACAATGAGCAGTTCTTC.

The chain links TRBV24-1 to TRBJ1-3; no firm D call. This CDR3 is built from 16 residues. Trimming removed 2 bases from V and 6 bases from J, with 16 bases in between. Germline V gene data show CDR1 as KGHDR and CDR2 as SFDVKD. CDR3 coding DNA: TGTGCCACCAGTGATTCCCGACCCCCCGAGGAAAACACCATATATTTT. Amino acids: CATSDSRPPEENTIYF.

The CDR3: CASSGQGVENSPLHF. The CDR3 nucleotides read TGTGCCAGCAGCGGACAGGGGGTCGAGAATTCACCCCTCCACTTT. The chain carries TRBV2 and TRBJ1-6; 10 positions match TRBD1. V lost 6 bases, J lost 7 bases, and 6 bases stayed unmatched. This CDR3 comprises 15 residues. Germline V lookup: CDR1 SNHLY, CDR2 FYNNEI.

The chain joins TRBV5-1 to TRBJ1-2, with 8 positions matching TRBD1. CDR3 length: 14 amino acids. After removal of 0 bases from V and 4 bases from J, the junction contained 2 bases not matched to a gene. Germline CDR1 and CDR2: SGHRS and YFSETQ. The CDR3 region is CASSLGQGPYGYTF. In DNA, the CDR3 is TGCGCCAGCAGCTTGGGACAGGGGCCCTATGGCTACACCTTC.

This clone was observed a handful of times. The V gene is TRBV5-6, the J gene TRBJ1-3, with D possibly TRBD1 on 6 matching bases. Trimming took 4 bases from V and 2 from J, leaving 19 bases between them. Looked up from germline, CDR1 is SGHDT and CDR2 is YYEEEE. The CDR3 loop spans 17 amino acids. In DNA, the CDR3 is TGTGCCAGCAGCGTCGTCCAACAGGGAATGACTGGAAACACCATATATTTT. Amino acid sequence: CASSVVQQGMTGNTIYF. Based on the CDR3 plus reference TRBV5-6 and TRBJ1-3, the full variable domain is DAGVTQSPTHLIKTRGQQVTLRCSPKSGHDTVSWYQQALGQGPQFIFQYYEEEERQRGNFPDRFSGHQFPNYSSELNVNALLLGDSALYLCASSVVQQGMTGNTIYFGEGSWLTVV.

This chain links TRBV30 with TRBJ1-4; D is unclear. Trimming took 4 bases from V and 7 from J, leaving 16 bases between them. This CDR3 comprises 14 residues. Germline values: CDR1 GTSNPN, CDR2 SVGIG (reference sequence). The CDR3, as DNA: TGTGCCTGGACTGTATCACCCCCTAGTGAAAAACTGTTTTTT. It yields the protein CAWTVSPPSEKLFF.

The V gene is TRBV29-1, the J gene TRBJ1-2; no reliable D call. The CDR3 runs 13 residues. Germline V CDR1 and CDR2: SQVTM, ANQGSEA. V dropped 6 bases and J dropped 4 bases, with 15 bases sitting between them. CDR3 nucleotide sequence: TGCAGCGTGCACCTGGCGGAGGGCTATGGCTACACCTTC. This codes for CSVHLAEGYGYTF.

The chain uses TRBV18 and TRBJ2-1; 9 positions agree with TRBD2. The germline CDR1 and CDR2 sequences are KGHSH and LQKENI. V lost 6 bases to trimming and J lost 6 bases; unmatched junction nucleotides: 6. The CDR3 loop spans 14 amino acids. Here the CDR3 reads CASSTRREGNEQFF. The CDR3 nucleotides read TGTGCCAGCTCCACGCGGCGGGAGGGCAATGAGCAGTTCTTC.

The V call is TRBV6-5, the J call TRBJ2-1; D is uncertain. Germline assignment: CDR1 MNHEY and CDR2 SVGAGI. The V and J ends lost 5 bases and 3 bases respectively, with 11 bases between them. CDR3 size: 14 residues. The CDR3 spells CASSPLVGYNEQFF. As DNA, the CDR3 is TGTGCCAGCAGTCCCCTAGTCGGCTACAATGAGCAGTTCTTC.

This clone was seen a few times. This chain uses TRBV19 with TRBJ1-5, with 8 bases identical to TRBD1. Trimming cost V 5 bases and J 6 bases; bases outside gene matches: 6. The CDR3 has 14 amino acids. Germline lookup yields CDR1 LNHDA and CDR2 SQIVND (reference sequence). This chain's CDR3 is CASSLTGGLQPQHF. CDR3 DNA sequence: TGTGCCAGTAGTCTTACAGGGGGACTTCAGCCCCAGCATTTT.

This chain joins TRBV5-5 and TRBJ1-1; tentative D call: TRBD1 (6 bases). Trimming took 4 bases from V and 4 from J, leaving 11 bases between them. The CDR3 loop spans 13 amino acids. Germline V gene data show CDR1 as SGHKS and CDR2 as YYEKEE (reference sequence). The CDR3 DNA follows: TGTGCCAGCAGCAGGAAAGGGGGCACTGAAGCTTTCTTT. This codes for CASSRKGGTEAFF.

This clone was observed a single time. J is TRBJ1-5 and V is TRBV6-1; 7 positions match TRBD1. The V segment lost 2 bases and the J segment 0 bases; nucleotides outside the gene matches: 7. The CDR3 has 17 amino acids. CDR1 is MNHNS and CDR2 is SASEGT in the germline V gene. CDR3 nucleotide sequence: TGTGCCAGCAGTGAAAGGGGGACAGTTTATAGCAATCAGCCCCAGCATTTT. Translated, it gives CASSERGTVYSNQPQHF.

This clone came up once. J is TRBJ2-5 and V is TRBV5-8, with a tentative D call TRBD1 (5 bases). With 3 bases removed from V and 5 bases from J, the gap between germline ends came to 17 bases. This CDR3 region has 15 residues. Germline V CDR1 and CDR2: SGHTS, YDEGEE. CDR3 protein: CASSSGQAKGETQYF. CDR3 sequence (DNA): TGTGCCAGCAGCTCCGGACAAGCCAAGGGGGAGACCCAGTACTTC.

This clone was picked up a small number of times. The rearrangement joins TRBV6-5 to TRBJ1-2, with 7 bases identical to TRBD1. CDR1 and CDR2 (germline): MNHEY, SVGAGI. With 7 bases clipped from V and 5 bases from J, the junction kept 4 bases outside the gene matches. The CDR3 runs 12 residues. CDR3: CASTLQGYGYTF. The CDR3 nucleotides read TGTGCCAGCACTCTACAGGGGTATGGCTACACCTTC.

In nucleotides, the CDR3 is TGTGCCAGCCGGGGGCTAGCGGGAGGGGAGACCCAGTACTTC. Translating it yields CASRGLAGGETQYF. The J gene is TRBJ2-5, the V gene TRBV6-5; 12 bases are a match to TRBD2. The junction had 6 bases not matched to a gene; V was cut back by 8 bases and J by 5 bases. Germline CDR1 is MNHEY and CDR2 is SVGAGI. The CDR3 contains 14 residues.

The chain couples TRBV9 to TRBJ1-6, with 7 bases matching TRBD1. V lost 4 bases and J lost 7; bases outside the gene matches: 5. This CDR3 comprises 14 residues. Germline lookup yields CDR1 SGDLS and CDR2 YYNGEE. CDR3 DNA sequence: TGTGCCAGCAGCCGGGACAGATCCAATTCACCCCTCCACTTT. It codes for CASSRDRSNSPLHF.

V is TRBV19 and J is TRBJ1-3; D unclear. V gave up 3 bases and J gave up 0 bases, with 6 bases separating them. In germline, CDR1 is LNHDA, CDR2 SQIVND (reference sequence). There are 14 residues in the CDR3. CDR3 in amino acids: CASSISSSGNTIYF. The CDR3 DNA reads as TGTGCCAGTAGTATTTCCAGCTCTGGAAACACCATATATTTT. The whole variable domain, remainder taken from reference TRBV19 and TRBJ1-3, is DGGITQSPKYLFRKEGQNVTLSCEQNLNHDAMYWYRQDPGQGLRLIYYSQIVNDFQKGDIAEGYSVSREKKESFPLTVTSAQKNPTAFYLCASSISSSGNTIYFGEGSWLTVV.

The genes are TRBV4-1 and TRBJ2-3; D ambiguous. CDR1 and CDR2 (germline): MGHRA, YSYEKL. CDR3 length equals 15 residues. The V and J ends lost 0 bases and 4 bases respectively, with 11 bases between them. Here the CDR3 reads CASSQDSEWADTQYF. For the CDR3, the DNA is TGCGCCAGCAGCCAAGACTCGGAGTGGGCAGATACGCAGTATTTT.

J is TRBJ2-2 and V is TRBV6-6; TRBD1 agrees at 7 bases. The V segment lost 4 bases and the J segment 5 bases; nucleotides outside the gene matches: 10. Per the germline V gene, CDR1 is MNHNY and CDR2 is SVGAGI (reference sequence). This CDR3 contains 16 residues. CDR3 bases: TGTGCCAGCAGTTCCACCAACAGGGGCAGAACCGGGGAGCTGTTTTTT. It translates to CASSSTNRGRTGELFF.

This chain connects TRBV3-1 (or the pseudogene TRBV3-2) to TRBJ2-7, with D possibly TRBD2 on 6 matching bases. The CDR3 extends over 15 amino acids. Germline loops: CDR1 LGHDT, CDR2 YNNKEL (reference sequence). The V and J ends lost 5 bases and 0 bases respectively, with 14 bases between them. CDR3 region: CASSRSGGSSYEQYF. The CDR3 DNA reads TGTGCCAGCAGCAGAAGTGGGGGGAGCTCCTACGAGCAGTACTTC.

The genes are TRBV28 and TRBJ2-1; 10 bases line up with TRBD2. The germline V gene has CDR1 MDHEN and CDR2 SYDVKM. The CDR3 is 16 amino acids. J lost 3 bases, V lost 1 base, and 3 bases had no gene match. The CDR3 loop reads CASSLYTSGNYNEQFF. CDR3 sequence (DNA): TGTGCCAGCAGTTTATACACTAGCGGGAACTACAATGAGCAGTTCTTC.

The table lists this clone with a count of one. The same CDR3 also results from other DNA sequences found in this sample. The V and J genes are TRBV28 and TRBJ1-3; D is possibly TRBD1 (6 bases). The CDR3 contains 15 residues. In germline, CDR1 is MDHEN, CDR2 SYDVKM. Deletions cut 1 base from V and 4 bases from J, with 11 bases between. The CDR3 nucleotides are TGTGCCAGCAGTTTATTGAGGGGGTCAGGAAACACCATATATTTT. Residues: CASSLLRGSGNTIYF.

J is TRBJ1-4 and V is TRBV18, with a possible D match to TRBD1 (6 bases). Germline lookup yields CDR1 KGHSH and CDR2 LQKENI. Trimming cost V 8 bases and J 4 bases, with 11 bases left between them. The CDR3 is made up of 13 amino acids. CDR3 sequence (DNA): TGTGCCAGCCAAAGGGACATTAATGAAAAACTGTTTTTT. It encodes CASQRDINEKLFF.

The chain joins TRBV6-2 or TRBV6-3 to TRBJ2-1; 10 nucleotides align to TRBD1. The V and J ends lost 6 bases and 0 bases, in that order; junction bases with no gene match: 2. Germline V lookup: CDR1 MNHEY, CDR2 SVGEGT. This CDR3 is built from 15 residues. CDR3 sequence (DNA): TGTGCCAGCAGCCGGGACAGGGGCTCCTACAATGAGCAGTTCTTC. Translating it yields CASSRDRGSYNEQFF.

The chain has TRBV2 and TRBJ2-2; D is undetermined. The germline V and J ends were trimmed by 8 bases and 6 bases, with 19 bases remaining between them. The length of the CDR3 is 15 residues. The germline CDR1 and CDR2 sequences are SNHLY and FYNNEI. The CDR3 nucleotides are TGTGCCAGCTCATCAGGCGCTCTAACTCCCGGGGAGCTGTTTTTT. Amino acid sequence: CASSSGALTPGELFF.

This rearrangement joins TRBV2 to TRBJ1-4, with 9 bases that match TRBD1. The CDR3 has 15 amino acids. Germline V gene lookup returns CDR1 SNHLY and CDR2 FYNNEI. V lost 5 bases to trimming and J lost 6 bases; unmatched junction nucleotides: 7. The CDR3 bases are TGTGCCAGCAGTAGAGGGACAGGGTCATATGAAAAACTGTTTTTT. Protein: CASSRGTGSYEKLFF.

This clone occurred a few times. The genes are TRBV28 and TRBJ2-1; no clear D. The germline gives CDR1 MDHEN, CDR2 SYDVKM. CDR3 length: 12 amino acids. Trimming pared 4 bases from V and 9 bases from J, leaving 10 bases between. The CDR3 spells CASSYPMSEQFF. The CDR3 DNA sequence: TGTGCCAGCAGTTATCCCATGAGTGAGCAGTTCTTC.

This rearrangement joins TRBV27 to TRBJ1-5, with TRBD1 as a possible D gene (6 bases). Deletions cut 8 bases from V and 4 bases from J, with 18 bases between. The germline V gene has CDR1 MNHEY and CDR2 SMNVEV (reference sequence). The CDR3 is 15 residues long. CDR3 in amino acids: CASRASTGGNQPQHF. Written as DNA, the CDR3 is TGTGCCAGCCGTGCTTCGACAGGTGGGAATCAGCCCCAGCATTTT.

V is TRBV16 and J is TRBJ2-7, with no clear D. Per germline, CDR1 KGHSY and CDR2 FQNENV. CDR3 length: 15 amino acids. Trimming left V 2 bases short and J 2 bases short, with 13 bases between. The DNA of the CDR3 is TGTGCCAGCAGCCAAATACTAACACCTACCTACGAGCAGTACTTC. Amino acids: CASSQILTPTYEQYF.

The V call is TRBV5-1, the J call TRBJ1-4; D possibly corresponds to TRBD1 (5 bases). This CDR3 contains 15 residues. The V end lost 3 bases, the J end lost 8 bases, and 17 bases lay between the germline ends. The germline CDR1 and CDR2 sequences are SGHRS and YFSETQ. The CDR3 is CASSYQRDRREKLFF. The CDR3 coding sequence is TGCGCCAGCAGCTACCAGCGGGACCGGAGGGAAAAACTGTTTTTT. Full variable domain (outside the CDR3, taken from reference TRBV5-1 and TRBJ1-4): KAGVTQTPRYLIKTRGQQVTLSCSPISGHRSVSWYQQTPGQGLQFLFEYFSETQRNKGNFPGRFSGRQFSNSRSEMNVSTLELGDSALYLCASSYQRDRREKLFFGSGTQLSVL.

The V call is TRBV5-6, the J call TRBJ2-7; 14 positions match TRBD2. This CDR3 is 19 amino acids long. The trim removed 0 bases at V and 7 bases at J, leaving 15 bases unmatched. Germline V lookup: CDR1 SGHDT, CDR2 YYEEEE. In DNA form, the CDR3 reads TGTGCCAGCAGCTTGGCCGGACTAGCGGGAGGAAAGGGACTACGGGAGCAGTACTTC. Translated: CASSLAGLAGGKGLREQYF.